Listed here are 12 T cell receptor beta chains from one sample, sequenced in a study of blood T cell repertoires in COVID-19. The protocol was immunoSEQ multiplex PCR, while the TCRdb copy is restricted to in-frame clones and leaves out a portion. The top ten clones hold 0.65% to 0.85% of a sample with fewer than 250,000 clones, more than 85% of them seen once. The sequenced sample consisted of peripheral blood. All receptors derive from a man aged 35-49 years with acute or convalescent COVID-19.

The rearrangement uses TRBV11-2 and TRBJ1-2, with a weak D call TRBD1 (6 bases). V lost 5 bases and J 0 bases, leaving 13 bases between the germline ends. CDR1 and CDR2 from the germline V gene are SGHAT and FQNNGV. This CDR3 spans 15 amino acids. CDR3 bases: TGTGCCAGCAGCGGCTACAGGGCGTCTAACTATGGCTACACCTTC. Protein product: CASSGYRASNYGYTF.

The chain is built from TRBV5-1 and TRBJ2-3, with 8 bases fitting TRBD2. The CDR3 covers 16 residues. The junction had 7 bases not matched to a gene; V was cut back by 0 bases and J by 4 bases. CDR1 and CDR2 (germline): SGHRS, YFSETQ. CDR3 region: CASSLGTGRGADTQYF. The CDR3 nucleotides are TGCGCCAGCAGCTTGGGAACCGGGAGGGGGGCAGATACGCAGTATTTT.

The rearrangement joins TRBV2 to TRBJ1-2, with D tentatively TRBD1 (5 bases). Per the germline V gene, CDR1 is SNHLY and CDR2 is FYNNEI. This CDR3 spans 15 amino acids. The V end was cut by 6 bases, the J end by 4 bases, with 18 bases between. The CDR3 nucleotides read TGTGCCAGCAGGGTTACTGGGGGGGTCGGCTATGGCTACACCTTC. It encodes CASRVTGGVGYGYTF. Variable domain in full (rest from reference TRBV2 and TRBJ1-2): EPEVTQTPSHQVTQMGQEVILRCVPISNHLYFYWYRQILGQKVEFLVSFYNNEISEKSEIFDDQFSVERPDGSNFTLKIRSTKLEDSAMYFCASRVTGGVGYGYTFGSGTRLTVV.

The chain has TRBV6-4 and TRBJ2-1; TRBD1 might be the D (6 bases). CDR1 is MRHNA, CDR2 SNTAGT, per germline. The V end was cut by 6 bases, the J end by 8 bases, with 14 bases between. The CDR3 consists of 13 residues. CDR3 protein: CASSRTGSDEQFF. The CDR3 bases are TGTGCCAGCAGCCGAACAGGGAGCGATGAGCAGTTCTTC.

In this sample, this clone turned up once. V usage is TRBV4-1 and J usage is TRBJ1-1, with a weak D call TRBD1 (6 bases). This CDR3 contains 15 residues. Germline CDR1 MGHRA, CDR2 YSYEKL. Trimming stripped 4 bases from V and 1 base from J, with 13 bases between. This CDR3 is CASSPKGGENTEAFF. DNA for the CDR3: TGCGCCAGCAGCCCGAAGGGGGGGGAGAACACTGAAGCTTTCTTT.

This clone occurred a few times. V and J are TRBV19 and TRBJ2-5, with TRBD2 matching over 14 bases. CDR3 length: 16 residues. Germline assignment: CDR1 LNHDA and CDR2 SQIVND (reference sequence). Unmatched junction bases numbered 2, after V lost 2 bases and J lost 3 bases. The CDR3 reads CASSIKTSGREETQYF. The CDR3 DNA follows: TGTGCCAGTAGTATAAAGACTAGCGGGAGGGAAGAGACCCAGTACTTC.

The V call is TRBV10-3, the J call TRBJ2-5; TRBD1 aligns across 7 bases. The CDR3 has 15 amino acids. V lost 0 bases, J lost 4 bases, and 5 bases stayed unmatched. CDR1 ENHRY and CDR2 SYGVKD come from the germline V gene. This chain's CDR3 is CAISESQAGGETQYF. In DNA form, the CDR3 reads TGTGCCATCAGTGAGTCACAGGCAGGGGGAGAGACCCAGTACTTC.

The chain carries TRBV9 and TRBJ2-1; TRBD2 aligns across 15 bases. V lost 5 bases, J lost 9 bases, and 6 bases stayed unmatched. The CDR3 extends over 15 amino acids. Germline values: CDR1 SGDLS, CDR2 YYNGEE. The CDR3 sequence: CASSRTSGRDGEQFF. The CDR3 DNA sequence: TGTGCCAGCAGTCGGACTAGCGGGAGGGACGGTGAGCAGTTCTTC.

The chain joins TRBV19 to TRBJ1-2; 8 nucleotides agree with TRBD1. The ends lost 5 bases at V and 0 bases at J; junction bases unmatched: 2. Germline V gene data show CDR1 as LNHDA and CDR2 as SQIVND (reference sequence). CDR3 length equals 14 residues. The CDR3, as DNA: TGTGCCAGTAGTGTACAGGGGGCTAACTATGGCTACACCTTC. This codes for CASSVQGANYGYTF.

The chain employs TRBV29-1 and TRBJ1-1; D gene unclear. This CDR3 has 13 amino acids. Germline lookup yields CDR1 SQVTM and CDR2 ANQGSEA. V was cut by 0 bases and J by 5 bases, with 10 bases left in between. CDR3 nucleotides: TGCAGCGTTGAAGAGGAGGGTTGGACTGAAGCTTTCTTT. This sequence encodes CSVEEEGWTEAFF.

V is TRBV6-2 or TRBV6-3 and J is TRBJ1-5; 7 bases line up with TRBD1. The germline V gene encodes CDR1 MNHEY and CDR2 SVGEGT. J lost 2 bases, V lost 5 bases, and 3 bases had no gene match. The length of the CDR3 is 14 residues. The CDR3 DNA reads as TGTGCCAGCAGTATGCAGGGGGGCAATCAGCCCCAGCATTTT. Its translation: CASSMQGGNQPQHF.

V gene TRBV30 combines with J gene TRBJ2-1; D is perhaps TRBD2 (5 bases). V was clipped by 3 bases and J by 0 bases, with 15 bases between them. This CDR3 is 16 amino acids long. The germline gives CDR1 GTSNPN, CDR2 SVGIG (reference sequence). Here the CDR3 reads CAWRGVGLYSYNEQFF. For the CDR3, the DNA is TGTGCCTGGAGGGGAGTCGGACTCTACTCCTACAATGAGCAGTTCTTC. The full variable domain, rest sourced from reference TRBV30 and TRBJ2-1, is SQTIHQWPATLVQPVGSPLSLECTVEGTSNPNLYWYRQAAGRGLQLLFYSVGIGQISSEVPQNLSASRPQDRQFILSSKKLLLSDSGFYLCAWRGVGLYSYNEQFFGPGTRLTVL.